This TCR beta chain was profiled in a study of cytomegalovirus exposure and HLA in healthy donors. Primers: 60 Vbeta forward and 13 Jbeta reverse. This table comes from immunoSEQ multiplex PCR, and its TCRdb copy is limited to in-frame clones, with some not included. The data contain some 150,000 clones, 60% to 80% of them seen just once; the ten biggest clones take up around 0.99%. Each donor was nominally healthy when sampled (though unrecorded immune exposures were likely). CDR1 and CDR2 (germline): LNHDA, SQIVND (reference sequence). The CDR3 runs to 14 residues. V trimming: 5 bases; J trimming: 2 bases; junction bases outside the gene matches: 2.

Sequenced: PBMCs. The chain joins TRBV19 to TRBJ1-5, with TRBD1 matching over 8 bases. The receptor comes from a male donor in good health and CMV-seronegative. CDR3 DNA sequence: TGTGCCAGTAGTTTGACAGGGGGCAATCAGCCCCAGCATTTT. Protein product: CASSLTGGNQPQHF.